The clone carrying this T cell receptor beta chain has ten or more counts. The data were produced by immunoSEQ multiplex PCR, yet TCRdb's version contains in-frame clones alone and is incomplete. The sample has 50,000 or so clones; just over 85% are singletons. The CDR3 totals 14 residues. Germline-derived CDR1 and CDR2 are MNHNY and SVGAGI (reference sequence). Deletions cut 6 bases from V and 3 bases from J, with 12 bases between. The data derive from a study of PD-L1 blockade in urothelial cancer. Time point defined: pretreatment peripheral blood. The clonotype comes from a man aged 55 to 69 with urothelial cancer. This sequence joins TRBV6-6 and TRBJ1-5; tentatively, D is TRBD1 (5 bases). Sequencing used PBMCs, obtained around atezolizumab (anti-PD-L1) treatment. CDR3 bases: TGTGCCAGCAGACCCGACAGATACAATCAGCCCCAGCATTTT. Encoded protein: CASRPDRYNQPQHF.